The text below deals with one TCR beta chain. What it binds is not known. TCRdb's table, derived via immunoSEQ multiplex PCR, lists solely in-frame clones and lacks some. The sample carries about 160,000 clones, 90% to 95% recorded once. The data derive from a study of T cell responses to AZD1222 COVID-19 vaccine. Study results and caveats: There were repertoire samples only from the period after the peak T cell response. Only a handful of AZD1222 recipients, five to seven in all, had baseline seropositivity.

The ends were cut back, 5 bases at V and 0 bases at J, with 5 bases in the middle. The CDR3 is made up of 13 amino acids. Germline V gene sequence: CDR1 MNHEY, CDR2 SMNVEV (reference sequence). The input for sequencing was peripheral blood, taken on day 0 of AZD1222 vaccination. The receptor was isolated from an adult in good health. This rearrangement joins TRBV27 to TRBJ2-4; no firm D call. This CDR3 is CASSTLAKNIQYF. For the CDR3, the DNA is TGTGCCAGCAGTACCCTAGCCAAAAACATTCAGTACTTC.